This T cell receptor (beta chain) was sequenced during a study of T cell responses to AZD1222 COVID-19 vaccine. J lost 5 bases, V lost 4 bases, and 6 bases had no gene match. This CDR3 spans 14 amino acids. Germline lookup yields CDR1 LNHDA and CDR2 SQIVND (reference sequence). In the case of this clone: Its antigen remains unknown.

Study results and limitations: Only six people who got AZD1222 tested seropositive at baseline.

Generated by immunoSEQ multiplex PCR, the TCRdb table keeps only in-frame clones and is missing some. The sample has approximately 120,000 clones, about 90% seen once. The genes are TRBV19 and TRBJ2-3; the match to TRBD1 covers 7 bases. The clonotype comes from an adult in good health. This material consisted of peripheral blood, taken on day 0 of AZD1222 vaccination. CDR3: CASSKRQGGDTQYF. The CDR3 nucleotides are TGTGCCAGTAGTAAGAGACAGGGTGGAGATACGCAGTATTTT.